Shown below are 10 T cell receptor beta chains from a single sample sequenced in a study of CD8 T cells in acute hepatitis C reinfection. Time point in this sample: at least 347 days after estimated infection, following spontaneous clearance. No in vitro expansion preceded sequencing of these hepatitis C virus-specific cells, which were studied ex vivo. The assay was immunoSEQ multiplex PCR, and TCRdb's table has in-frame clones only and misses some. The sample has about 2,600 clones, over 60% seen once. Points from the study as a whole: Preferential TRBV04 and TRBV06 usage appeared in all groups and was not explained by the naive pool.

Sequenced material: HCV NS3-1073 tetramer-sorted CD8+ T cells from PBMCs, taken at follow-up. The source of these receptors is a man between 35 and 55 years old who spontaneously cleared hepatitis C infection.

In its sample, this clone is large. This sequence joins TRBV6-5 and TRBJ1-1, with 7 positions matching TRBD1. With V trimmed by 0 bases and J by 5 bases, 6 bases remained unmatched. The CDR3 totals 15 residues. Germline V gene lookup returns CDR1 MNHEY and CDR2 SVGAGI. CDR3 DNA sequence: TGTGCCAGCAGTTACTCGACCAGGGGGAGGACTGAAGCTTTCTTT. This codes for CASSYSTRGRTEAFF.

This clone was counted only a few times. V and J are TRBV29-1 and TRBJ2-2; no reliable D call. The CDR3 extends over 12 amino acids. Trimming took off 8 bases at V and 1 base at J, with 8 bases between the two ends. Germline V lookup: CDR1 SQVTM, CDR2 ANQGSEA. The CDR3 reads CSSPGNTGELFF. For the CDR3, the DNA is TGCAGCTCCCCAGGGAACACCGGGGAGCTGTTTTTT.

On this clone itself: Compared with germline, one end of the junction differs, possibly owing to a read error. The chain recombines TRBV30 with TRBJ1-1, with D unclear. CDR3 length equals 14 residues. Looked up from germline, CDR1 is GTSNPN and CDR2 is SVGIG (reference sequence). In nucleotides, the CDR3 is TGTGCCTGGAGTGTACTTGGTGGGAACACTGGAGCTTTCTTT. Residues: CAWSVLGGNTGAFF. Filled out from reference TRBV30 and TRBJ1-1, the complete variable domain reads SQTIHQWPATLVQPVGSPLSLECTVEGTSNPNLYWYRQAAGRGLQLLFYSVGIGQISSEVPQNLSASRPQDRQFILSSKKLLLSDSGFYLCAWSVLGGNTGAFFGQGTRLTVV.

This clone was seen a few times. The V call is TRBV27, the J call TRBJ1-1; D is ambiguous. V lost 5 bases to trimming and J lost 1 base, with 8 bases between them. Germline values: CDR1 MNHEY, CDR2 SMNVEV (reference sequence). CDR3 length: 13 amino acids. The CDR3 loop is CASSQTSNTEAFF. The CDR3 DNA reads as TGTGCCAGCAGTCAGACCTCGAACACTGAAGCTTTCTTT.

J is TRBJ1-1 and V is TRBV29-1, with 9 bases that match TRBD1. Germline V gene lookup returns CDR1 SQVTM and CDR2 ANQGSEA. V shed 4 bases, J shed 7 bases, and the junction held 10 bases outside the gene matches. The CDR3 spans 14 residues. CDR3 nucleotides: TGCAGCGTTGTCCGGGACAGGGCCTTCGGTGAAGCTTTCTTT. This gives the protein CSVVRDRAFGEAFF.

Here the CDR3 reads CASSESRGNSEQYF. The CDR3 nucleotides read TGCGCCAGCAGTGAGTCTCGGGGAAATAGCGAGCAGTACTTC. This chain joins TRBV10-2 and TRBJ2-7; D is possibly TRBD2 (5 bases). Trimming stripped 0 bases from V and 6 bases from J, with 12 bases between. Germline V gene sequence: CDR1 WSHSY, CDR2 SAAADI. CDR3 length: 14 amino acids.

This clone was found a few times. The gene calls are TRBV28 and TRBJ1-2, with a weak D call TRBD1 (5 bases). Germline CDR1 MDHEN, CDR2 SYDVKM. Trimming pared 7 bases from V and 4 bases from J, leaving 16 bases between. The CDR3 runs 14 residues. CDR3 sequence: CASTTGTLRYGYTF. CDR3 DNA: TGTGCCAGCACCACCGGGACGTTGCGCTATGGCTACACCTTC.

The chain employs TRBV7-8 and TRBJ2-5; possibly TRBD1 for D (5 bases). Germline loops: CDR1 SGHVS, CDR2 FQNEAQ. The CDR3 runs to 14 residues. Deletions cut 4 bases from V and 0 bases from J, with 9 bases between. The CDR3 coding sequence is TGTGCCAGCAGCTGGCGACAGTACCAAGAGACCCAGTACTTC. It yields the protein CASSWRQYQETQYF. Looking up the rest from reference TRBV7-8 and TRBJ2-5 gives the full variable domain: GAGVSQSPRYKVAKRGQDVALRCDPISGHVSLFWYQQALGQGPEFLTYFQNEAQLDKSGLPSDRFFAERPEGSVSTLKIQRTQQEDSAVYLCASSWRQYQETQYFGPGTRLLVL.

The rearrangement joins TRBV27 to TRBJ2-7, with 10 bases identical to TRBD1. The CDR3 runs to 15 residues. V trimming: 5 bases; J trimming: 4 bases; junction bases outside the gene matches: 8. Germline CDR1 reads MNHEY; CDR2 reads SMNVEV (reference sequence). The CDR3 DNA reads as TGTGCCAGCAGTATAGGGACAGGGGTTGGATACGAGCAGTACTTC. Its translation: CASSIGTGVGYEQYF.

This clone showed up just a few times. V and J are TRBV27 and TRBJ1-1; tentatively, D is TRBD1 (6 bases). This CDR3 spans 12 amino acids. Germline V gene lookup returns CDR1 MNHEY and CDR2 SMNVEV (reference sequence). Between the trimmed V and J ends, which lost 6 bases and 5 bases, there was a span of 10 bases. In nucleotides, the CDR3 is TGTGCCAGCAGGGAGGGGGAGACTGAAGCTTTCTTT. This translates into CASREGETEAFF.